The rows below give T cell receptor beta chains drawn from one sample of a study of blood T cell repertoires in COVID-19. Profiling relied on immunoSEQ multiplex PCR, and the TCRdb table lists in-frame clones only, not all of them. This sample has 40,000 or so clones; almost 90% occur once, and the top ten carry roughly an eighth. Sequencing input: peripheral blood. Every receptor here comes from a human donor in a cohort sampled during active COVID-19. Each CDR3 is given with its conserved first and last residue. Fields, in order: CDR3 protein, CDR3 DNA, clone size, J gene, V gene, D gene. A D gene is named only where the DNA matches it firmly. Rows give clone size only sometimes, using once, few, many, or a class for an expanded clone.

cdr3_aa: CASSLGLNQPQHF
cdr3_nt: TGTGCCAGCAGCTTGGGCCTCAATCAGCCCCAGCATTTT
clone_size: .
j_call: TRBJ1-5
v_call: TRBV7-3
d_call: .

cdr3_aa: CASSQEKFGGLRGYTF
cdr3_nt: TGTGCCAGCAGCCAAGAAAAATTCGGGGGATTGAGAGGCTACACCTTC
clone_size: .
j_call: TRBJ1-2
v_call: TRBV4-2
d_call: .

cdr3_aa: CASSSRGDSSLDGYTF
cdr3_nt: TGTGCCAGCAGCTCCCGAGGGGACAGTTCTCTCGATGGCTACACCTTC
clone_size: .
j_call: TRBJ1-2
v_call: TRBV11-2
d_call: TRBD1

cdr3_aa: CASSTSGGGTDTQYF
cdr3_nt: TGTGCCAGTTCTACTAGCGGGGGGGGCACAGATACGCAGTATTTT
clone_size: .
j_call: TRBJ2-3
v_call: TRBV19
d_call: TRBD2

cdr3_aa: CASSPGRGRDEKLFF
cdr3_nt: TGTGCCAGCAGTCCCGGGAGGGGGCGAGACGAAAAACTGTTTTTT
clone_size: once
j_call: TRBJ1-4
v_call: TRBV25-1
d_call: TRBD1

cdr3_aa: CASSVRTGANYGYTF
cdr3_nt: TGTGCCAGCAGCGTCAGGACAGGGGCTAACTATGGCTACACCTTC
clone_size: .
j_call: TRBJ1-2
v_call: TRBV9
d_call: TRBD1

cdr3_aa: CASRPDRGRVTEAFF
cdr3_nt: TGTGCCAGCAGGCCGGACAGGGGGCGGGTCACTGAAGCTTTCTTT
clone_size: .
j_call: TRBJ1-1
v_call: TRBV6-5
d_call: TRBD1

cdr3_aa: CASSTRISSGDVFF
cdr3_nt: TGTGCCAGCAGCACACGGATTTCCTCAGGGGACGTTTTCTTT
clone_size: few
j_call: TRBJ1-1
v_call: TRBV7-8
d_call: .

cdr3_aa: CASSLVVSVWEGEKLFF
cdr3_nt: TGTGCCAGCAGCTTGGTTGTTAGTGTCTGGGAGGGGGAAAAACTGTTTTTT
clone_size: .
j_call: TRBJ1-4
v_call: TRBV5-5
d_call: .

cdr3_aa: CASREQGSYGYTF
cdr3_nt: TGTGCCAGTAGGGAACAGGGAAGCTATGGCTACACCTTC
clone_size: .
j_call: TRBJ1-2
v_call: TRBV19
d_call: .

cdr3_aa: CASSLSPPGSNNSPLHF
cdr3_nt: TGCGCCAGCAGCTTGAGCCCCCCCGGGTCCAATAATTCACCCCTCCACTTT
clone_size: .
j_call: TRBJ1-6
v_call: TRBV5-1
d_call: .

cdr3_aa: CASSESRQGGETQYF
cdr3_nt: TGCGCCAGCAGTGAGTCCCGACAGGGGGGGGAGACCCAGTACTTC
clone_size: .
j_call: TRBJ2-5
v_call: TRBV10-1
d_call: TRBD1

cdr3_aa: CASKVRSLLLNQPQHF
cdr3_nt: TGTGCCAGTAAGGTCAGGTCCCTACTTCTGAATCAGCCCCAGCATTTT
clone_size: .
j_call: TRBJ1-5
v_call: TRBV19
d_call: .

cdr3_aa: CSVVGGPVAEAFF
cdr3_nt: TGCAGCGTTGTAGGTGGGCCGGTCGCTGAAGCTTTCTTT
clone_size: few
j_call: TRBJ1-1
v_call: TRBV29-1
d_call: .

cdr3_aa: CASSQTPSGQATYEQYF
cdr3_nt: TGCGCCAGCAGCCAAACCCCGTCAGGCCAGGCGACCTACGAGCAGTACTTC
clone_size: .
j_call: TRBJ2-7
v_call: TRBV4-1
d_call: .

cdr3_aa: CASSRDSQGYTF
cdr3_nt: TGTGCCAGCAGCCGGGACAGCCAGGGCTACACCTTC
clone_size: .
j_call: TRBJ1-2
v_call: TRBV5-6
d_call: TRBD1

cdr3_aa: CASSDGRGGTGELFF
cdr3_nt: TGTGCCAGCAGTGATGGACGAGGCGGGACCGGGGAGCTGTTTTTT
clone_size: .
j_call: TRBJ2-2
v_call: TRBV6-1
d_call: .

cdr3_aa: CASSFGTGGADTQYF
cdr3_nt: TGTGCTAGCAGCTTTGGGACAGGGGGCGCGGATACGCAGTATTTT
clone_size: .
j_call: TRBJ2-3
v_call: TRBV7-7
d_call: TRBD1

cdr3_aa: CASGFLHSPLHF
cdr3_nt: TGTGCTAGTGGTTTCCTCCATTCACCCCTCCACTTT
clone_size: .
j_call: TRBJ1-6
v_call: TRBV12-5
d_call: .

cdr3_aa: CASSLGGTDTQYF
cdr3_nt: TGCGCCAGCAGCTTGGGAGGCACAGATACGCAGTATTTT
clone_size: .
j_call: TRBJ2-3
v_call: TRBV5-1
d_call: .

cdr3_aa: CASSLEVRIGQFF
cdr3_nt: TGTGCCAGCAGTTTAGAAGTAAGAATCGGGCAGTTCTTC
clone_size: .
j_call: TRBJ2-1
v_call: TRBV12-3/TRBV12-4
d_call: .

cdr3_aa: CASSQQSGGATKLFF
cdr3_nt: TGTGCCAGCAGCCAACAGTCTGGGGGCGCGACGAAGCTGTTTTTT
clone_size: .
j_call: TRBJ1-4
v_call: TRBV3-1/TRBV3-2
d_call: .

cdr3_aa: CASSLGGQGSSYNSPLHF
cdr3_nt: TGTGCTAGCAGCTTAGGAGGACAGGGAAGCTCCTATAATTCACCCCTCCACTTT
clone_size: .
j_call: TRBJ1-6
v_call: TRBV7-7
d_call: TRBD1

cdr3_aa: CASSYIAGTGTQYF
cdr3_nt: TGTGCCAGCAGTTACATAGCGGGGACGGGGACCCAGTACTTC
clone_size: .
j_call: TRBJ2-5
v_call: TRBV6-5
d_call: TRBD2

cdr3_aa: CASSVNYGYTF
cdr3_nt: TGTGCCAGCAGTGTTAATTATGGCTACACCTTC
clone_size: .
j_call: TRBJ1-2
v_call: TRBV25-1
d_call: .

cdr3_aa: CASSSTQGAYGYTF
cdr3_nt: TGTGCCAGCAGTTCTACACAGGGGGCCTATGGCTACACCTTC
clone_size: .
j_call: TRBJ1-2
v_call: TRBV6-2/TRBV6-3
d_call: TRBD1

cdr3_aa: CASSLYPSSGNTIYF
cdr3_nt: TGTGCCAGCAGTTTGTATCCCAGCTCTGGAAACACCATATATTTT
clone_size: .
j_call: TRBJ1-3
v_call: TRBV27
d_call: .

cdr3_aa: CASSQDGRTNYGYTF
cdr3_nt: TGTGCCAGCAGCCAAGACGGACGGACAAACTATGGCTACACCTTC
clone_size: few
j_call: TRBJ1-2
v_call: TRBV3-1/TRBV3-2
d_call: .

cdr3_aa: CASSYSTTSGGPSYNEQFF
cdr3_nt: TGTGCCAGCAGTTACTCGACTACTAGCGGGGGGCCCTCCTACAATGAGCAGTTCTTC
clone_size: .
j_call: TRBJ2-1
v_call: TRBV6-2/TRBV6-3
d_call: TRBD2